Below are 27 T cell receptor beta chains sequenced from a single sample in a study of T cell responses to AZD1222 COVID-19 vaccine (dated by TCRdb to the early 2020s). In light of the paper, this sample's time point label describes: about 28 days (+/-7) after the second vaccine dose. The receptor library was made with the immunoSEQ multiplex PCR assay. TCRdb holds this immuneACCESS table with in-frame rearrangements only. Some clones are missing; in checked studies, unresolved V genes explain under half, and the rest has no known cause. The sample records 150,000 to 200,000 clones, approximately 94% of which are singletons. Together, the top ten hold about 4.6% of the sample. The sequencing here drew on peripheral blood, taken 28 days after the second AZD1222 dose. Every receptor here comes from an adult who received the AZD1222 COVID-19 vaccine.

The rearrangement uses TRBV7-6 and TRBJ2-7; D is possibly TRBD1 or TRBD2 (5 bases each). V dropped 5 bases and J dropped 5 bases, with 22 bases sitting between them. The germline gives CDR1 SGHVS, CDR2 FNYEAQ. The CDR3 spans 16 residues. The CDR3 DNA reads as TGTGCCAGCAGCCACCTATCGGAGAGGGACCTCGACGAGCAGTACTTC. It codes for CASSHLSERDLDEQYF. Based on the CDR3 plus reference TRBV7-6 and TRBJ2-7, the full variable domain is GAGVSQSPRYKVTKRGQDVALRCDPISGHVSLYWYRQALGQGPEFLTYFNYEAQQDKSGLPNDRFSAERPEGSISTLTIQRTEQRDSAMYRCASSHLSERDLDEQYFGPGTRLTVT.

This clone was counted a single time. The J gene is TRBJ2-7, the V gene TRBV6-2 or TRBV6-3, with D maybe TRBD1 (5 bases). The CDR3 is made up of 15 amino acids. Trimming took off 4 bases at V and 1 base at J, with 14 bases between the two ends. Germline CDR1 is MNHEY and CDR2 is SVGEGT. CDR3 bases: TGTGCCAGCAGTTTCGACAGCAGTTGGTCCTACGAGCAGTACTTC. This encodes CASSFDSSWSYEQYF.

In regard to this clone: Other DNA sequences within the sample encode an identical CDR3. The gene calls are TRBV12-3 or TRBV12-4 and TRBJ2-7, with D perhaps TRBD2 (5 bases). V was cut by 3 bases and J by 1 base, with 7 bases left in between. This CDR3 is built from 13 residues. The CDR3 loop reads CASSLTGSYEQYF. The DNA of the CDR3 is TGTGCCAGCAGTTTGACGGGATCCTACGAGCAGTACTTC.

To note about this clone: The identical CDR3 is also encoded by other nucleotide sequences in the sample. The V call is TRBV27, the J call TRBJ2-6; D is unclear. CDR3 length: 13 residues. The V gene's germline CDR1 is MNHEY and CDR2 SMNVEV (reference sequence). The V and J ends lost 3 bases and 4 bases respectively, with 4 bases between them. CDR3 sequence reads: CASSFGGANVLTF. CDR3 DNA sequence: TGTGCCAGCAGTTTTGGGGGGGCCAACGTCCTGACTTTC.

V is TRBV19 and J is TRBJ1-1, with 7 bases aligning to TRBD1. V lost 5 bases, J lost 1 base, and 16 bases stayed unmatched. CDR1 LNHDA and CDR2 SQIVND come from the germline V gene (reference sequence). The CDR3 contains 18 residues. CDR3 sequence: CASSAPTGSGVPNTEAFF. The CDR3 DNA is TGTGCCAGTAGTGCCCCGACAGGGAGCGGGGTGCCGAACACTGAAGCTTTCTTT.

The rearrangement links TRBV6-5 to TRBJ2-3; D is undetermined. Trimming removed 0 bases at V and 1 base at J, with 11 bases between. Germline V gene data show CDR1 as MNHEY and CDR2 as SVGAGI. This CDR3 has 16 residues. For the CDR3, the DNA is TGTGCCAGCAGTTACTCGAAACTCCCTGGCACAGATACGCAGTATTTT. This encodes CASSYSKLPGTDTQYF.

The V and J genes are TRBV5-1 and TRBJ1-5; D is unclear. Per the germline V gene, CDR1 is SGHRS and CDR2 is YFSETQ. V lost 4 bases to trimming and J lost 4 bases, with 15 bases between them. The CDR3 consists of 15 residues. The CDR3 region has the DNA TGCGCCAGCAGCCCGGCCCCGGACGGGAATCAGCCCCAGCATTTT. It yields the protein CASSPAPDGNQPQHF.

This chain links TRBV6-5 with TRBJ1-3; 12 bases map to TRBD1. Looked up from germline, CDR1 is MNHEY and CDR2 is SVGAGI. This CDR3 is 15 amino acids long. The V and J ends lost 6 bases and 6 bases, in that order; junction bases with no gene match: 6. This CDR3 is CASSDGTGGQNTIYF. DNA for the CDR3: TGTGCCAGCAGCGACGGGACAGGGGGCCAAAACACCATATATTTT.

This rearrangement joins TRBV11-3 to TRBJ2-1, with TRBD2 identical over 8 bases. Germline CDR1 is SGHNT and CDR2 is YENEEA. This CDR3 is built from 15 residues. With 5 bases clipped from V and 5 bases from J, the junction kept 8 bases outside the gene matches. CDR3 nucleotide sequence: TGTGCCAGCAGCGGCGCGGGAGGACCACACAATGAGCAGTTCTTC. It encodes CASSGAGGPHNEQFF.

The J gene is TRBJ2-5, the V gene TRBV19, with D possibly TRBD2 on 7 matching bases. Per germline, CDR1 LNHDA and CDR2 SQIVND (reference sequence). CDR3 size: 13 residues. V lost 9 bases, J lost 5 bases, and 16 bases lay in between. The DNA for the CDR3 is TGTGCCAGCCGGGGGGCGGGATGGGAGACCCAGTACTTC. It codes for CASRGAGWETQYF. Full variable domain (outside the CDR3, taken from reference TRBV19 and TRBJ2-5): DGGITQSPKYLFRKEGQNVTLSCEQNLNHDAMYWYRQDPGQGLRLIYYSQIVNDFQKGDIAEGYSVSREKKESFPLTVTSAQKNPTAFYLCASRGAGWETQYFGPGTRLLVL.

The chain uses TRBV12-5 and TRBJ2-1; perhaps TRBD1 as D (5 bases). Germline CDR1 is LGHNT and CDR2 is FRNRAP. V was trimmed by 1 base and J by 8 bases, leaving 9 bases between them. The CDR3 has 13 residues. Here the CDR3 DNA reads TGTGCTAGTGGTTTGGGGCAGGGTTATGAGCAGTTCTTC. Protein product: CASGLGQGYEQFF.

This clone is a singleton in its sample. The genes are TRBV7-2 and TRBJ1-5, with 9 bases that match TRBD1. CDR3 length: 15 amino acids. Germline loops: CDR1 SGHTA, CDR2 FQGNSA. After removal of 4 bases from V and 5 bases from J, the junction contained 6 bases not matched to a gene. The CDR3 region has the DNA TGTGCCAGCAGCTCCGGACAGGGGTTCTATCAGCCCCAGCATTTT. Translating gives CASSSGQGFYQPQHF.

The rearrangement joins TRBV4-1 to TRBJ1-2; maybe TRBD1 (6 bases). V gave up 3 bases and J gave up 0 bases, with 17 bases separating them. Germline V gene data show CDR1 as MGHRA and CDR2 as YSYEKL. This CDR3 region has 17 residues. As DNA, the CDR3 is TGCGCCAGCAGCCATGGACAGCTCATAAGTACTAACTATGGCTACACCTTC. Protein product: CASSHGQLISTNYGYTF.

The genes are TRBV29-1 and TRBJ1-2; 7 bases agree with TRBD1. V lost 5 bases to trimming and J lost 3 bases; unmatched junction nucleotides: 15. Germline V CDR1 and CDR2: SQVTM, ANQGSEA. The CDR3 length is 16 residues. CDR3 sequence reads: CSVPAGRGRRDYGYTF. CDR3 coding DNA: TGCAGCGTTCCGGCGGGTAGGGGGCGCAGGGACTATGGCTACACCTTC.

This chain joins TRBV28 and TRBJ1-1; the D gene is possibly TRBD1 (6 bases). The germline CDR1 and CDR2 sequences are MDHEN and SYDVKM. The CDR3 is made up of 14 amino acids. The V gene lost 7 bases and the J gene lost 4 bases, with 16 bases spanning the gap. The CDR3 nucleotides are TGTGCCAGCACCCTCCAACAGGGAGGCACTGAAGCTTTCTTT. This translates into CASTLQQGGTEAFF.

The genes are TRBV9 and TRBJ2-3, with D unclear. The ends were cut back, 0 bases at V and 0 bases at J, with 2 bases in the middle. This CDR3 has 13 residues. Germline loops: CDR1 SGDLS, CDR2 YYNGEE. CDR3 sequence: CASSVDSTDTQYF. For the CDR3, the DNA is TGTGCCAGCAGCGTAGATAGCACAGATACGCAGTATTTT. Drawing the rest from reference TRBV9 and TRBJ2-3, the complete variable domain is DSGVTQTPKHLITATGQRVTLRCSPRSGDLSVYWYQQSLDQGLQFLIQYYNGEERAKGNILERFSAQQFPDLHSELNLSSLELGDSALYFCASSVDSTDTQYFGPGTRLTVL.

The rearrangement joins TRBV28 to TRBJ1-2; TRBD1 aligns across 8 bases. Trimming cost V 5 bases and J 6 bases; bases outside gene matches: 14. CDR3 length equals 16 residues. Germline-derived CDR1 and CDR2 are MDHEN and SYDVKM. CDR3 nucleotide sequence: TGTGCCAGCAGTACCGGACTCCCGACAGGGGATAATGGCTACACCTTC. Translation: CASSTGLPTGDNGYTF.

The CDR3 bases are TGTGCCACCAGGGGCCGCACTGAAAACACCATATATTTT. Its protein is CATRGRTENTIYF. The chain links TRBV6-6 to TRBJ1-3, with D possibly matching TRBD1 (6 bases). The CDR3 contains 13 residues. The V and J ends lost 10 bases and 6 bases respectively, with 16 bases between them. Per germline, CDR1 MNHNY and CDR2 SVGAGI (reference sequence).

The chain recombines TRBV2 with TRBJ1-2; D uncertain. V lost 3 bases and J lost 4, with 12 bases in between. The length of the CDR3 is 14 residues. From germline, CDR1 is SNHLY and CDR2 FYNNEI. This chain's CDR3 is CASSEVNSLYGYTF. DNA of the CDR3: TGTGCCAGCAGTGAGGTAAACAGTCTCTATGGCTACACCTTC.

The chain links TRBV24-1 to TRBJ1-5; perhaps TRBD1 as D (5 bases). Germline CDR1 is KGHDR and CDR2 is SFDVKD. The CDR3 is made up of 15 amino acids. V lost 4 bases, J lost 3 bases, and 12 bases lay in between. CDR3 DNA: TGTGCCACCAGTGACCGTACAGGATCCAATCAGCCCCAGCATTTT. Translating gives CATSDRTGSNQPQHF.

The chain couples TRBV27 to TRBJ1-1, with unresolved D. Germline CDR1 is MNHEY and CDR2 is SMNVEV (reference sequence). V was clipped by 6 bases and J by 5 bases, with 13 bases between them. This CDR3 spans 13 amino acids. The CDR3 DNA is TGTGCCAGCAGCCCCGTTTGGAAAACTGAAGCTTTCTTT. Amino acids: CASSPVWKTEAFF.

V and J are TRBV2 and TRBJ2-5; TRBD1 might be the D (5 bases). Germline V CDR1 and CDR2: SNHLY, FYNNEI. The CDR3 runs 15 residues. V lost 6 bases and J lost 6, with 20 bases in between. CDR3 bases: TGTGCCAGCAGACTGGGGCCTTCCAAGGTACAGACCCAGTACTTC. Encoded protein: CASRLGPSKVQTQYF.

The CDR3 DNA is TGTGCCTGGAGTCTGGCGGGAGTAGAGACCCAGTACTTC. Amino acid sequence: CAWSLAGVETQYF. The V gene is TRBV30, the J gene TRBJ2-5; 7 bases match TRBD2. Trimming at V came to 2 bases and at J to 4 bases, leaving 4 bases not matched to a gene. Germline CDR1 is GTSNPN and CDR2 is SVGIG (reference sequence). This CDR3 is built from 13 residues. Full variable domain (outside the CDR3, taken from reference TRBV30 and TRBJ2-5): SQTIHQWPATLVQPVGSPLSLECTVEGTSNPNLYWYRQAAGRGLQLLFYSVGIGQISSEVPQNLSASRPQDRQFILSSKKLLLSDSGFYLCAWSLAGVETQYFGPGTRLLVL.

The CDR3 reads CASSLNMGGRSGNTIYF. CDR3 in DNA: TGTGCCAGCAGTTTAAATATGGGGGGTCGCTCTGGAAACACCATATATTTT. This chain connects TRBV28 to TRBJ1-3, with D perhaps TRBD1 (5 bases). The CDR3 length is 17 residues. Trimming removed 2 bases from V and 0 bases from J, with 14 bases in between. Germline V lookup: CDR1 MDHEN, CDR2 SYDVKM.

The chain has TRBV19 and TRBJ1-1; D remains ambiguous. The CDR3 is 13 residues long. Germline lookup yields CDR1 LNHDA and CDR2 SQIVND (reference sequence). V was clipped by 5 bases and J by 1 base, with 8 bases between them. CDR3 amino acids: CASSATTNTEAFF. In nucleotides, the CDR3 is TGTGCCAGTAGTGCGACAACGAACACTGAAGCTTTCTTT.

The chain couples TRBV13 to TRBJ2-1; 8 nucleotides match TRBD2. Trimming removed 4 bases from V and 7 bases from J; junction bases left unmatched: 12. This CDR3 is built from 16 residues. Germline-derived CDR1 and CDR2 are PRHDT and FYEKMQ (reference sequence). The CDR3: CASSSLGRAGENEQFF. For the CDR3, the DNA is TGTGCCAGCAGCTCCCTCGGGAGAGCGGGGGAGAATGAGCAGTTCTTC.

J is TRBJ1-5 and V is TRBV7-2, with D uncertain. V lost 2 bases and J 6 bases, leaving 8 bases between the germline ends. In germline, CDR1 is SGHTA, CDR2 FQGNSA. The CDR3 totals 13 residues. The CDR3 region is CASSLYLSQPQHF. The CDR3, as DNA: TGTGCCAGCAGCTTATATCTTAGTCAGCCCCAGCATTTT.